This TCR beta chain was sequenced for a study of cytomegalovirus exposure and HLA in healthy donors. This clone was observed a single time. CDR1 is MNHNS, CDR2 SASEGT, per germline. The V gene lost 5 bases and the J gene lost 7 bases, with 18 bases spanning the gap. This CDR3 spans 14 amino acids. Everyone who donated was a healthy bone marrow donor. A multiplex PCR was run with 60 Vbeta primers and 13 Jbeta primers. The data were produced by immunoSEQ multiplex PCR, yet TCRdb's version contains in-frame clones alone and is incomplete. In the table there are some 120,000 clones, 83% of which are singletons.

This TCR was recovered from a man younger than 35 in good health and CMV-seropositive. This chain links TRBV6-1 with TRBJ2-7, with D hard to call. Sequenced material: PBMCs. Written as DNA, the CDR3 is TGTGCCAGCAGTCCAGGCCCCGGCTCACGGGAGCAGTACTTC. Its protein is CASSPGPGSREQYF.